This T cell receptor (beta chain) was obtained from a study of persistence of HIV-infected CD4 T cells. The V gene lost 4 bases and the J gene lost 3 bases, with 11 bases spanning the gap. This CDR3 comprises 13 residues. In germline, CDR1 is SQVTM, CDR2 ANQGSEA. With regard to this clone: Its cognate antigen is unknown.

Cells were stimulated with overlapping HIV-1 Gag 15-mer peptides. CD40L-negative CD69-negative CD45RO-high memory CD4+ T cells were sorted as populations depleted of antigen-responding cells. Donors had undetectable plasma HIV-1 RNA, under 50 copies/mL, for 4+ years. CD8+ T cells were removed from PBMCs prior to stimulation. Sequencing used immunoSEQ version 4 in survey mode. TCRdb's copy holds only in-frame clones and misses some; the assay was immunoSEQ multiplex PCR. The sample includes just under 65,000 clones, 70% to 75% seen only once; the top ten take approximately 1.7%. Points from the study as a whole: TCRbeta richness was lower in CMV- and Gag-responding cells than in anti-CD3/anti-CD28-responding cells. TCR analyses could not target the rare provirus-carrying CMV-responding cells.

The source was CD4+ T cells sorted from PBMCs after roughly 19-hour stimulation, collected from a patient who received antiretroviral therapy. The chain carries TRBV29-1 and TRBJ2-3, with a weak D call TRBD1 (6 bases). The origin of this receptor is an adult man with HIV who was CMV-seropositive. Here the CDR3 reads CSVARGRTDTQYF. CDR3 bases: TGCAGCGTTGCCAGGGGAAGGACAGATACGCAGTATTTT.